The clone carrying this T cell receptor beta chain was detected ten times or more. This sample was taken from a study of T-cell memory formation after mild COVID-19. TCRdb re-derived calls from the 5' RACE reads in MiXCR, one entry per CDR3 protein. The sample includes about 110,000 distinct CDR3 sequences, 15% to 20% of them seen just once. The CDR3 runs 15 residues. Germline V gives CDR1 SGDLS, CDR2 YYNGEE. Deletions cut 3 bases from V and 7 bases from J, with 19 bases between. The specimen was PBMCs or a T cell subset sorted from them (not recorded which). This rearrangement joins TRBV9 to TRBJ1-1; D not resolved. This TCR was recovered from an adult woman who had mild COVID-19 (a few samples of this study predate the infection). Cell type and time point are not known. The CDR3 region is CASSAGSLVMSEAFF. Here the CDR3 DNA reads TGTGCCAGCAGCGCCGGGAGCCTCGTTATGAGTGAAGCTTTCTTT.